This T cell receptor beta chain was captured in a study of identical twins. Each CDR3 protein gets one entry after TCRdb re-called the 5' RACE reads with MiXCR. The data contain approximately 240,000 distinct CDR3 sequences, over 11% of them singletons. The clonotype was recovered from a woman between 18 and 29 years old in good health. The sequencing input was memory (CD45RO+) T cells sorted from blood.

The CDR3 nucleotides read TGCGCCAGCAGTGAGTCGATCGGGAATTCACCCCTCCACTTT. It encodes CASSESIGNSPLHF. The chain is built from TRBV10-2 and TRBJ1-6; D is undetermined. CDR3 length: 14 amino acids. Between the trimmed V and J ends, which lost 0 bases and 7 bases, there was a span of 7 bases. Looked up from germline, CDR1 is WSHSY and CDR2 is SAAADI.